Each of the 4 T cell receptor beta chains below was sequenced from the same sample in a study of T cells in women clearing cervical HPV infection. Sequenced by immunoSEQ multiplex PCR; TCRdb stores in-frame clones only, minus some. The sample's table shows approximately 44,000 clones. Input material: blood buffy coat. These receptors were taken from a woman between 18 and 70 years old with a cervical HPV16 infection that either progressed to CIN3+ or cleared (not recorded which).

In the case of this clone: With the read ending 3 residues before the CDR3 end, the germline J gene is used to fill in that end. The chain has TRBV10-3 and TRBJ2-3; 8 positions match TRBD2. Germline values: CDR1 ENHRY, CDR2 SYGVKD. V lost 2 bases and J lost 5; bases outside the gene matches: 12. CDR3 length: 17 residues. Partial CDR3 DNA: TGTGCCATCAGTGAGCTTACCGGGGGGGAGGTTGGAGATACG. Translation: CAISELTGGEVGDT. The full CDR3 is CAISELTGGEVGDTQYF.

About this clone: The observed sequence ends 3 residues before the CDR3 terminus, with the missing tail filled in from the germline J gene. V gene TRBV10-3 combines with J gene TRBJ2-2; no clear D gene. CDR1 and CDR2 (germline): ENHRY, SYGVKD. The V gene lost 6 bases and the J gene lost 3 bases, with 8 bases spanning the gap. This CDR3 comprises 13 residues. The CDR3 sequence: CAIRSYDTGELFF. Incomplete CDR3 DNA: TGTGCCATCAGAAGCTACGACACCGGGGAG.

In the case of this clone: Sequencing ends 3 residues short of the CDR3 end; the germline J gene provides the rest. V gene TRBV5-1 combines with J gene TRBJ2-5, with 14 bases fitting TRBD2. The CDR3 runs to 17 residues. Germline values: CDR1 SGHRS, CDR2 YFSETQ. J was trimmed by 2 bases and V by 3 bases; bases with no gene match: 6. CDR3 DNA (partial): TGCGCCAGCAGCTCTGGACTAGCGGGGGGCGAACAAGAGACC. It codes for CASSSGLAGGEQET. From start to end, the CDR3 is CASSSGLAGGEQETQYF. Full variable domain (rest looked up from reference TRBV5-1 and TRBJ2-5): KAGVTQTPRYLIKTRGQQVTLSCSPISGHRSVSWYQQTPGQGLQFLFEYFSETQRNKGNFPGRFSGRQFSNSRSEMNVSTLELGDSALYLCASSSGLAGGEQETQYFGPGTRLLVL.

In regard to this clone: The missing CDR3 end, 3 residues past where the read stops, is filled in from the germline J gene. V and J are TRBV7-9 and TRBJ2-3; D perhaps matches TRBD2 (6 bases). This CDR3 region has 12 residues. Germline V gene data show CDR1 as SEHNR and CDR2 as FQNEAQ (reference sequence). V gave up 5 bases and J gave up 4 bases, with 7 bases separating them. The part of the CDR3 DNA that was read is TGTGCCAGCAGCCGACTAGCAGATACG. It is translated as CASSRLADT. The CDR3 reads in full as CASSRLADTQYF.